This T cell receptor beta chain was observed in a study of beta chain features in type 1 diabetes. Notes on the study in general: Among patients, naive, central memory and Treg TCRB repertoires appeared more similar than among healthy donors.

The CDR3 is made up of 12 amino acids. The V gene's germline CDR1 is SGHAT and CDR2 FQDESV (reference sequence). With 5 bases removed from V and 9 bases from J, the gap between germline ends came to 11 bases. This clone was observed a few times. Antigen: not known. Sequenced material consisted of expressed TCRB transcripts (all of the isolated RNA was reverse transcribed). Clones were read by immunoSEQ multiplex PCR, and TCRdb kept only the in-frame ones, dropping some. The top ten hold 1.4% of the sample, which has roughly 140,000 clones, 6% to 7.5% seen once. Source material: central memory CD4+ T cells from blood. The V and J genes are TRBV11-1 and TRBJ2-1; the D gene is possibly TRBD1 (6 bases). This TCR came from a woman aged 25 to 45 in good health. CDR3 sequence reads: CASSPQGVEQFF. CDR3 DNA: TGTGCCAGCAGCCCACAGGGTGTTGAGCAGTTCTTC.